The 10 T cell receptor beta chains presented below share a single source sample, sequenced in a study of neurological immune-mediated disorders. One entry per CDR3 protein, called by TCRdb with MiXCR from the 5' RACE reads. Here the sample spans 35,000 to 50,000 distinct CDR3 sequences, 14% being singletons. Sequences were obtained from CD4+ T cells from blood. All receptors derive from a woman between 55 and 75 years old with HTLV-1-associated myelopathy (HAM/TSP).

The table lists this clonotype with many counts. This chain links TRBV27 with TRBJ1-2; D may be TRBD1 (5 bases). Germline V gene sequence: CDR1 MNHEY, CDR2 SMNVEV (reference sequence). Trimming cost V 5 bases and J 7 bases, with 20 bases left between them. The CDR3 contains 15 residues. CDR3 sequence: CASSPMEGARVGYTF. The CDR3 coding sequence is TGTGCCAGCAGTCCGATGGAAGGGGCGCGGGTTGGCTACACCTTC.

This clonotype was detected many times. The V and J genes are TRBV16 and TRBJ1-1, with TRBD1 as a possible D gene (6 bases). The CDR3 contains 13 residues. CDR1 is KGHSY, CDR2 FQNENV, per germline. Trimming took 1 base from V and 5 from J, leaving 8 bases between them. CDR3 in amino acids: CASSQLRGTEAFF. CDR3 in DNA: TGTGCCAGCAGCCAATTGAGGGGGACTGAAGCTTTCTTT.

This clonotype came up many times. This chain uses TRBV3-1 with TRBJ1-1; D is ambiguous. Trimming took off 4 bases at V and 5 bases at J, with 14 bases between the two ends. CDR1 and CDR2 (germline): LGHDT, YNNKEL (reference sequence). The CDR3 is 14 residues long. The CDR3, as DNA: TGTGCCAGCAGCCTCTCCCGGGTTAGGACTGAAGCTTTCTTT. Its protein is CASSLSRVRTEAFF.

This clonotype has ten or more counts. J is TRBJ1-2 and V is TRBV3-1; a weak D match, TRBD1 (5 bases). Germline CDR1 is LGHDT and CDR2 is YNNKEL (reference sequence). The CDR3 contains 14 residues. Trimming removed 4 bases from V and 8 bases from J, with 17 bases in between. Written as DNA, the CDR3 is TGTGCCAGCAGCCCTCTCGCCGGGACTGCAGGCTACACCTTC. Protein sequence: CASSPLAGTAGYTF.

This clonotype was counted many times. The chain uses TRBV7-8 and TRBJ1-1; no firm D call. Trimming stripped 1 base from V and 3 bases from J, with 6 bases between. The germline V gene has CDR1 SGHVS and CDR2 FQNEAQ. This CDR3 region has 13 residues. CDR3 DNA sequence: TGTGCCAGCAGCTTAGTTGAGGACACTGAAGCTTTCTTT. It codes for CASSLVEDTEAFF.

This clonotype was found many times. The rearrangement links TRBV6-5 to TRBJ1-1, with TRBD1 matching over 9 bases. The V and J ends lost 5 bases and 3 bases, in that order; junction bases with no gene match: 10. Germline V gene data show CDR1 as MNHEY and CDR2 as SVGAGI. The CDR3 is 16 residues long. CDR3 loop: CASSHTTRDRDTEAFF. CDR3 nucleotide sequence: TGTGCCAGCAGTCATACGACTCGGGACAGGGACACTGAAGCTTTCTTT.

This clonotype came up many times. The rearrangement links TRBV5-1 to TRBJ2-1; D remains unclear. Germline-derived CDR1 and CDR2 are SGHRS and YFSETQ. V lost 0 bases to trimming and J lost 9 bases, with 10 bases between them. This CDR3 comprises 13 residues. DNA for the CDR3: TGCGCCAGCAGCTTGGGAGCATTAGCTGAGCAGTTCTTC. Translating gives CASSLGALAEQFF.

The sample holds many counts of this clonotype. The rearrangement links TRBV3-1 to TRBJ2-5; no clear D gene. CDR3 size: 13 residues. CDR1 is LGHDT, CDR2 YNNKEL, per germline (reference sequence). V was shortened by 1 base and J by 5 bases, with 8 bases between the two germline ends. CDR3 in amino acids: CASSQVPGETQYF. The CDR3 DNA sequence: TGTGCCAGCAGCCAAGTTCCTGGGGAGACCCAGTACTTC.

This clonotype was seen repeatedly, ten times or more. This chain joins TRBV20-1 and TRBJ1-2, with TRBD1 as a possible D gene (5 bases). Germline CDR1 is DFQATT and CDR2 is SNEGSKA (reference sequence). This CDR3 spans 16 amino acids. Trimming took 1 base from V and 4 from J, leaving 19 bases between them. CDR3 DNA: TGCAGTGCTAGAGCCCCCGGGACTCATGGGGGCTATGGCTACACCTTC. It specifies CSARAPGTHGGYGYTF.

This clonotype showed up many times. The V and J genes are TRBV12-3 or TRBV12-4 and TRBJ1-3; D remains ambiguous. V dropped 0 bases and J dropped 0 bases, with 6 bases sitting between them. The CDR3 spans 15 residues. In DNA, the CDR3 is TGTGCCAGCAGTTTAGCAATGGGCTCTGGAAACACCATATATTTT. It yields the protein CASSLAMGSGNTIYF.